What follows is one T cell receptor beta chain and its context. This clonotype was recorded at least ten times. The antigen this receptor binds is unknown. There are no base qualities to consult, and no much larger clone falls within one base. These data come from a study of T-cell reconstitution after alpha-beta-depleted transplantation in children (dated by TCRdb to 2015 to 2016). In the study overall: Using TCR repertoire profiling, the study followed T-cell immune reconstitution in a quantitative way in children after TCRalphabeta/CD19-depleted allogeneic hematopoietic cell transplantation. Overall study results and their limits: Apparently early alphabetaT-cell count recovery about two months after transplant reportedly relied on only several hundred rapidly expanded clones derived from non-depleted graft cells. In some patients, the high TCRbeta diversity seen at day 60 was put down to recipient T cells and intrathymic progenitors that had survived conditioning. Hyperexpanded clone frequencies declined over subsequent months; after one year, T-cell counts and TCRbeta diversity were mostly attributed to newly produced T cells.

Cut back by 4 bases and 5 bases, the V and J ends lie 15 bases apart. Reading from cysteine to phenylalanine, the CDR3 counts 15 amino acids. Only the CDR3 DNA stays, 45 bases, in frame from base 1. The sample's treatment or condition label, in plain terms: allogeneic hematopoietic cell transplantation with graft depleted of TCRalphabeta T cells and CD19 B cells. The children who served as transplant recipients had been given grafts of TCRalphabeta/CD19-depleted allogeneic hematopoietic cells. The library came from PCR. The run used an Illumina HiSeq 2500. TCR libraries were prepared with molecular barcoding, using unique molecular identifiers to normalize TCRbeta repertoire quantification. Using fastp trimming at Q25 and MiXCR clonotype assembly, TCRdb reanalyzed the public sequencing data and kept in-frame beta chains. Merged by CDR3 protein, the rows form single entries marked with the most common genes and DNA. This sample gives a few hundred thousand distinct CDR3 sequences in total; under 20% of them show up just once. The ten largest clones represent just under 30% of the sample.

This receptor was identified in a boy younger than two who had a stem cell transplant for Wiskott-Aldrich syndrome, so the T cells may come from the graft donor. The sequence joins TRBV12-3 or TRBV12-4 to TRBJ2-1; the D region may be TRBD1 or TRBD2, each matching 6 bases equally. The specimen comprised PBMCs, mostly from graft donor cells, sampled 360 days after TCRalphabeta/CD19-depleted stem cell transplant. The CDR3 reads CASSSRGVGHNEQFF. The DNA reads TGTGCCAGCAGTTCTAGGGGGGTTGGCCACAATGAGCAGTTCTTC.